These T cell receptor beta chains were read from a single sample in a study of blood T cells in healthy people across ages. TCRdb recomputed calls from the 5' RACE reads with MiXCR, one row per CDR3 protein. The sample includes about 1.4 million distinct CDR3 sequences, approximately 63% of them seen just once. Sequencing was performed on blood. All receptors derive from a man younger than 35 in good health. CDR3s include the opening cysteine and the closing phenylalanine or tryptophan. Fields, in order: CDR3 protein, V gene, clone size, J gene. Expanded clones get a size class; other rows say once, few or many, or leave the size out.

CDR3 protein: CASKEFHSGNTIYF; V gene: TRBV6-5; clone size: NA; J gene: TRBJ1-3
CDR3 protein: CASSLEGRTNEKLFF; V gene: TRBV4-1; clone size: NA; J gene: TRBJ1-4
CDR3 protein: CASRRAYSNQPQHF; V gene: TRBV28; clone size: NA; J gene: TRBJ1-5
CDR3 protein: CASSLSPWIRWGYNEQFF; V gene: TRBV5-1; clone size: NA; J gene: TRBJ2-1
CDR3 protein: CSVDPWDSLNTEAFF; V gene: TRBV29-1; clone size: NA; J gene: TRBJ1-1
CDR3 protein: CASSQALAGFTDTQYF; V gene: TRBV4-1; clone size: NA; J gene: TRBJ2-3
CDR3 protein: CSARELPDRIPYEQFF; V gene: TRBV20-1; clone size: NA; J gene: TRBJ2-1
CDR3 protein: CASSFLAGAPGELFF; V gene: TRBV5-8; clone size: NA; J gene: TRBJ2-2
CDR3 protein: CASSPRGTYNEQFF; V gene: TRBV28; clone size: NA; J gene: TRBJ2-1
CDR3 protein: CASSLKPNTGELFF; V gene: TRBV6-6; clone size: NA; J gene: TRBJ2-2
CDR3 protein: CASSLVRETIQYF; V gene: TRBV7-2; clone size: NA; J gene: TRBJ2-4
CDR3 protein: CASSFWDNEQFF; V gene: TRBV7-2; clone size: NA; J gene: TRBJ2-1
CDR3 protein: CASSINLGGLDLGGETQYF; V gene: TRBV7-2; clone size: NA; J gene: TRBJ2-5
CDR3 protein: CASSNSGRALEETQYF; V gene: TRBV5-1; clone size: once; J gene: TRBJ2-5
CDR3 protein: CASSHFPRGLDSGANVLTF; V gene: TRBV6-5; clone size: NA; J gene: TRBJ2-6
CDR3 protein: CASSRPDRLGYTF; V gene: TRBV3-1; clone size: NA; J gene: TRBJ1-2
CDR3 protein: CASSQDAVSGGGYTF; V gene: TRBV3-1; clone size: NA; J gene: TRBJ1-2
CDR3 protein: CASSQDKGGLLTNSPLHF; V gene: TRBV4-2; clone size: few; J gene: TRBJ1-6
CDR3 protein: CASSHNSGYQETQYF; V gene: TRBV4-1; clone size: NA; J gene: TRBJ2-5
CDR3 protein: CASSYSKASGRVVYEQYF; V gene: TRBV6-5; clone size: NA; J gene: NA
CDR3 protein: CSVGGREDYGYTF; V gene: TRBV29-1; clone size: few; J gene: TRBJ1-2
CDR3 protein: CASSWAGHQPQHF; V gene: TRBV7-2; clone size: once; J gene: TRBJ1-5
CDR3 protein: CASSLGSGLVSTPSYEQYF; V gene: TRBV12-3/TRBV12-4; clone size: NA; J gene: TRBJ2-7
CDR3 protein: CASSLDRGYREQFF; V gene: TRBV28; clone size: NA; J gene: TRBJ2-1
CDR3 protein: CASSGTSGILEQFF; V gene: TRBV4-1; clone size: few; J gene: TRBJ2-1
CDR3 protein: CASSQDMTSGGLGEQFF; V gene: TRBV4-3; clone size: NA; J gene: TRBJ2-1